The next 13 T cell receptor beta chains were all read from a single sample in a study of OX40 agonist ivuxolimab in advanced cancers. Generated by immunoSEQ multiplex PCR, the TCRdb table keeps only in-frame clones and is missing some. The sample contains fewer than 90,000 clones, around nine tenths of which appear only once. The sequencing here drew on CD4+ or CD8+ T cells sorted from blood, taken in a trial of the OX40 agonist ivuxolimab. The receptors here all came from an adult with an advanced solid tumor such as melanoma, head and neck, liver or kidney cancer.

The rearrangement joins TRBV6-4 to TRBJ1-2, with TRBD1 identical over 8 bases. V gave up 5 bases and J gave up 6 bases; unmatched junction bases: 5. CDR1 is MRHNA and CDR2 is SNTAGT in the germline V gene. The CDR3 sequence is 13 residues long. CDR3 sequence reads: CASSPTGDHGYTF. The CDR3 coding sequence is TGTGCCAGCAGTCCGACAGGGGACCATGGCTACACCTTC.

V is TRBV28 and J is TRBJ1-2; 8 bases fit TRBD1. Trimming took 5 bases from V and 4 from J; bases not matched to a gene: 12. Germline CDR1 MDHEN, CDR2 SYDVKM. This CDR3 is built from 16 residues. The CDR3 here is CASSLRPGQGVYGYTF. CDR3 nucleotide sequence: TGTGCCAGCAGTCTTCGTCCCGGACAGGGCGTCTATGGCTACACCTTC.

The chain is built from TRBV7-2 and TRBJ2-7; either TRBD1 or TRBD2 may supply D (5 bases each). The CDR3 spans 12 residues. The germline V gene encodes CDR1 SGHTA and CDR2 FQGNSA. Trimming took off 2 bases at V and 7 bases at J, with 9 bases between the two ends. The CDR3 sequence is CASSLTEGEQYF. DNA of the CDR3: TGTGCCAGCAGCTTAACCGAGGGGGAGCAGTACTTC.

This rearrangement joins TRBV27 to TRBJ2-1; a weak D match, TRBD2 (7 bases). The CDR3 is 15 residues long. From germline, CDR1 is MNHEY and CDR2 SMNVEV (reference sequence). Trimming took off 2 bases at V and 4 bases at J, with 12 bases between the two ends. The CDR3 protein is CASSLERDIYNEQFF. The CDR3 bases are TGTGCCAGCAGTTTAGAGCGGGACATTTACAATGAGCAGTTCTTC.

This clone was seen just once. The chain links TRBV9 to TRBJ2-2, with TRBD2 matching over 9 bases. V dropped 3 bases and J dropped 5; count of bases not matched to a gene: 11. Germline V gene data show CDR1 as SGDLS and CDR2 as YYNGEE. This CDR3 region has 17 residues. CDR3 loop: CASSGIAGATGTGELFF. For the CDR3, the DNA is TGTGCCAGCAGCGGCATAGCGGGAGCCACGGGGACCGGGGAGCTGTTTTTT.

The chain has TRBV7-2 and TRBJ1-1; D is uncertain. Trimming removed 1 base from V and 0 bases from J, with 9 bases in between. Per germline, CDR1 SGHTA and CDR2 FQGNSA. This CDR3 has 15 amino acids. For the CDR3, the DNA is TGTGCCAGCAGCTTAGTAAGGAATATGAACACTGAAGCTTTCTTT. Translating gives CASSLVRNMNTEAFF.

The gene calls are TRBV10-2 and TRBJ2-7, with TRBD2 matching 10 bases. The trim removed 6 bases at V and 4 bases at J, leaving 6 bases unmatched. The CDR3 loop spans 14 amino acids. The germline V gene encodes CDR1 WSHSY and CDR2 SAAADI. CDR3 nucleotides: TGCGCCAGCAGACAAGGACTAGCGGCATACGAGCAGTACTTC. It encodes CASRQGLAAYEQYF.

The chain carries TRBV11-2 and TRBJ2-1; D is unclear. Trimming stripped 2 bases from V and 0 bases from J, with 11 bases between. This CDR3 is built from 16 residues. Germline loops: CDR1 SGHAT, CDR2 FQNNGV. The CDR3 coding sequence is TGTGCCAGCAGCTTATCGTGGGAACGCTCCTACAATGAGCAGTTCTTC. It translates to CASSLSWERSYNEQFF. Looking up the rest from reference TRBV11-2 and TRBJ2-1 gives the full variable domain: EAGVAQSPRYKIIEKRQSVAFWCNPISGHATLYWYQQILGQGPKLLIQFQNNGVVDDSQLPKDRFSAERLKGVDSTLKIQPAKLEDSAVYLCASSLSWERSYNEQFFGPGTRLTVL.

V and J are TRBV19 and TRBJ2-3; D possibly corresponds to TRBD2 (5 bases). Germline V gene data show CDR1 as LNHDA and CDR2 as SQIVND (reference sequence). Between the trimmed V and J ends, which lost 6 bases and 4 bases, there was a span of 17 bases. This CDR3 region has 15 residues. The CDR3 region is CASRDSPLKADTQYF. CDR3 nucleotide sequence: TGTGCCAGTAGGGACTCTCCCTTAAAGGCAGATACGCAGTATTTT.

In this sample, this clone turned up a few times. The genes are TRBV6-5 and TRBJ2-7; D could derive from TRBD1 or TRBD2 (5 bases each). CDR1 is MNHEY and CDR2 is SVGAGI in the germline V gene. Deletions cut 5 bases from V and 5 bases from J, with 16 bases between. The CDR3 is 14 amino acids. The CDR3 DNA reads TGTGCCAGCAGTCAAACACGAGGGGTCAACGAGCAGTACTTC. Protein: CASSQTRGVNEQYF.

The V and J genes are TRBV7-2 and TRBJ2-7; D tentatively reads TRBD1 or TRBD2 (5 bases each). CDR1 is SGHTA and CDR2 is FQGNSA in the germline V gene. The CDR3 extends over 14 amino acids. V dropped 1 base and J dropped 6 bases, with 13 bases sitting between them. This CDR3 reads CASSLGRGMGEQYF. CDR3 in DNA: TGTGCCAGCAGCTTAGGCCGGGGCATGGGCGAGCAGTACTTC.

The CDR3 DNA is TGCGCCAGCAGCTTGGGAGTAGCGGGACTAGCGGGGGGTCGAGCCAAAAACATTCAGTACTTC. Protein sequence: CASSLGVAGLAGGRAKNIQYF. The V call is TRBV5-1, the J call TRBJ2-4, with 15 bases fitting TRBD2. Germline V gene sequence: CDR1 SGHRS, CDR2 YFSETQ. The CDR3 is made up of 21 amino acids. The J segment lost 0 bases and the V segment lost 0 bases, leaving 10 bases of the junction unmatched.

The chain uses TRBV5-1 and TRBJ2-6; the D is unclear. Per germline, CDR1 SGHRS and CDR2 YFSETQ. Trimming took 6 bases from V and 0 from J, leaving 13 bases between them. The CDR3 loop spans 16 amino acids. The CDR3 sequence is CASTSGRASGANVLTF. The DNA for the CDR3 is TGCGCCAGCACCTCTGGACGGGCCTCTGGGGCCAACGTCCTGACTTTC.